The 16 T cell receptor beta chains listed next were all sequenced from one sample in a study of CD8+ T cells in alopecia areata. The sequencing template was cDNA reverse transcribed from extracted RNA. Clones were read by immunoSEQ multiplex PCR, and TCRdb kept only the in-frame ones, dropping some. The sample has 190,000 or so clones, about 60% seen once. Treatment denoted: oral pan-JAK inhibitor, 5-10 mg twice daily. Sequences were derived from CD8+ T cells sorted from blood, sampled at week 24, from a patient treated with tofacitinib. The receptor source for this set is a human donor with alopecia areata.

This chain uses TRBV7-9 with TRBJ2-4; D possibly matches TRBD1 or TRBD2 (5 bases each). From germline, CDR1 is SEHNR and CDR2 FQNEAQ (reference sequence). CDR3 length: 11 residues. The V end lost 5 bases, the J end lost 16 bases, and 15 bases lay between the germline ends. The CDR3 DNA is TGTGCCAGCAGCCTCGGGACGTCTGTTTACTTC. It codes for CASSLGTSVYF.

The chain has TRBV6-1 and TRBJ2-7; D gene uncertain. V dropped 6 bases and J dropped 4 bases, with 16 bases sitting between them. The germline V gene has CDR1 MNHNS and CDR2 SASEGT. The CDR3 is made up of 14 amino acids. The CDR3 region has the DNA TGTGCCAGCAGAGACACTCGTACCGGATACGAGCAGTACTTC. This encodes CASRDTRTGYEQYF.

J is TRBJ2-5 and V is TRBV7-6; D might be TRBD1 or TRBD2, each matching 7 bases. The CDR3 loop spans 15 amino acids. Trimming shortened V by 6 bases and J by 2 bases, and 16 bases separated the two germline ends. Per germline, CDR1 SGHVS and CDR2 FNYEAQ. The CDR3: CASRTGRGPQETQYF. The CDR3 region has the DNA TGTGCCAGCAGGACAGGGCGGGGGCCTCAAGAGACCCAGTACTTC.

The chain has TRBV6-1 and TRBJ2-7; 9 nucleotides match TRBD1. The CDR3 spans 16 residues. Germline CDR1 and CDR2: MNHNS and SASEGT. With 0 bases clipped from V and 6 bases from J, the junction kept 9 bases outside the gene matches. The CDR3 sequence: CASSEAIATGGLEQYF. The CDR3 region has the DNA TGTGCCAGCAGTGAAGCGATCGCGACAGGGGGGCTCGAGCAGTACTTC.

CDR3 coding DNA: TGTGCCAGCAGCCGGACAGGGCCGGGGTGGGCTTTCTTT. Its translation is CASSRTGPGWAFF. The rearrangement joins TRBV4-2 to TRBJ1-1, with TRBD1 matching over 8 bases. CDR1 is LGHNA and CDR2 is YNFKEQ in the germline V gene. There are 13 residues in the CDR3. J lost 11 bases, V lost 4 bases, and 9 bases had no gene match.

The chain combines TRBV29-1 with TRBJ1-1, with D maybe TRBD1 (6 bases). V was clipped by 6 bases and J by 6 bases, with 14 bases between them. Per the germline V gene, CDR1 is SQVTM and CDR2 is ANQGSEA. The CDR3 totals 12 residues. The CDR3 DNA reads as TGCAGCGTGGGGGCCAGGGACGCTGAAGCTTTCTTT. Translated: CSVGARDAEAFF. The full variable domain, rest sourced from reference TRBV29-1 and TRBJ1-1, is SAVISQKPSRDICQRGTSLTIQCQVDSQVTMMFWYRQQPGQSLTLIATANQGSEATYESGFVIDKFPISRPNLTFSTLTVSNMSPEDSSIYLCSVGARDAEAFFGQGTRLTVV.

This clone was observed a few times. This chain uses TRBV6-6 with TRBJ1-4, with D uncertain. The germline V gene has CDR1 MNHNY and CDR2 SVGAGI (reference sequence). With 0 bases removed from V and 10 bases from J, the gap between germline ends came to 6 bases. The CDR3 is 12 amino acids. CDR3 protein: CASSYSGGKLFF. CDR3 in DNA: TGTGCCAGCAGTTACTCGGGCGGAAAACTGTTTTTT.

CDR3 region: CAIGTTYEQYF. The CDR3 DNA follows: TGTGCCATCGGGACAACCTACGAGCAGTACTTC. The genes are TRBV6-6 and TRBJ2-7; a possible D gene is TRBD1 (6 bases). V was cut by 10 bases and J by 2 bases, with 9 bases left in between. The V gene's germline CDR1 is MNHNY and CDR2 SVGAGI (reference sequence). CDR3 length: 11 residues.

V is TRBV27 and J is TRBJ1-2; D ambiguous. CDR3 length: 14 residues. V was clipped by 0 bases and J by 8 bases, with 13 bases between them. Germline CDR1 reads MNHEY; CDR2 reads SMNVEV (reference sequence). In nucleotides, the CDR3 is TGTGCCAGCAGTTTATCAGTAAATGGAGTGGGCTACACCTTC. This translates into CASSLSVNGVGYTF.

The rearrangement uses TRBV27 and TRBJ1-1; D unclear. Germline V gene data show CDR1 as MNHEY and CDR2 as SMNVEV (reference sequence). With 4 bases removed from V and 5 bases from J, the gap between germline ends came to 17 bases. The CDR3 has 15 amino acids. CDR3 residues: CASSSFTGLVTEAFF. CDR3 DNA sequence: TGTGCCAGCAGTTCTTTTACGGGCTTGGTGACTGAAGCTTTCTTT.

This chain links TRBV30 with TRBJ1-3; a possible D gene is TRBD1 (5 bases). Germline V gene data show CDR1 as GTSNPN and CDR2 as SVGIG (reference sequence). The CDR3 runs 14 residues. The V end lost 2 bases, the J end lost 3 bases, and 11 bases lay between the germline ends. The CDR3 bases are TGTGCCTGGAGTTCGGGGGACGGTGGAAACACCATATATTTT. Translating gives CAWSSGDGGNTIYF. The full variable domain, completed using reference TRBV30 and TRBJ1-3, is SQTIHQWPATLVQPVGSPLSLECTVEGTSNPNLYWYRQAAGRGLQLLFYSVGIGQISSEVPQNLSASRPQDRQFILSSKKLLLSDSGFYLCAWSSGDGGNTIYFGEGSWLTVV.

The V and J genes are TRBV29-1 and TRBJ2-2; 11 bases are shared with TRBD2. Germline trimming cut 3 bases from V and 6 bases from J; bases unmatched to any gene: 6. CDR1 and CDR2 (germline): SQVTM, ANQGSEA. The CDR3 runs 15 residues. The chain's CDR3 is CSVDGGTSGPGELFF. The CDR3 DNA is TGCAGCGTTGACGGGGGGACTAGCGGTCCCGGGGAGCTGTTTTTT.

The gene calls are TRBV7-9 and TRBJ2-5; 12 bases line up with TRBD2. Unmatched junction bases numbered 4, after V lost 3 bases and J lost 5 bases. The CDR3 totals 15 residues. Germline CDR1 is SEHNR and CDR2 is FQNEAQ (reference sequence). In DNA form, the CDR3 reads TGTGCCAGCAGCTTTCTAGCGGGGGGGCCGGAGACCCAGTACTTC. Translating gives CASSFLAGGPETQYF.

The chain carries TRBV7-8 and TRBJ1-6; D is unclear. V lost 1 base to trimming and J lost 8 bases, with 9 bases between them. This CDR3 comprises 14 residues. The germline V gene has CDR1 SGHVS and CDR2 FQNEAQ. CDR3 loop: CASSLDLPDSPLHF. The CDR3 DNA is TGTGCCAGCAGCTTAGATCTGCCAGATTCACCCCTCCACTTT.

This clone has more than one count but fewer than ten. The chain couples TRBV13 to TRBJ2-7; tentative D call: TRBD2 (5 bases). V was clipped by 5 bases and J by 5 bases, with 13 bases between them. The CDR3 runs 13 residues. Germline V gene data show CDR1 as PRHDT and CDR2 as FYEKMQ (reference sequence). CDR3: CASSPPGSHEQYF. In nucleotides, the CDR3 is TGTGCCAGCAGCCCTCCGGGGTCCCACGAGCAGTACTTC.

The gene calls are TRBV13 and TRBJ1-2, with D hard to call. Germline V CDR1 and CDR2: PRHDT, FYEKMQ (reference sequence). This CDR3 is 12 amino acids long. Trimming cost V 0 bases and J 6 bases, with 5 bases left between them. DNA for the CDR3: TGTGCCAGCAGCTTAGGTGGGGATGGCTACACCTTC. The encoded protein is CASSLGGDGYTF.